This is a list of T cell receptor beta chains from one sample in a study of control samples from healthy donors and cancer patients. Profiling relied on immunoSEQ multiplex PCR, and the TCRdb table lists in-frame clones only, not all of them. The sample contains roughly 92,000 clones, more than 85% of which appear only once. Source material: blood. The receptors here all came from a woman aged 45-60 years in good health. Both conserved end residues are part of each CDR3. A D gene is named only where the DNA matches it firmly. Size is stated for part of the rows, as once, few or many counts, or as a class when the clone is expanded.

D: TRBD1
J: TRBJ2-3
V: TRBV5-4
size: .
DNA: TGTGCCAGCAGTACATCCACTCCGGGACAGGGAGAAACAGATACGCAGTATTTT
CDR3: CASSTSTPGQGETDTQYF

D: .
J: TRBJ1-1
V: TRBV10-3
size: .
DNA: TGTGCCATCACTAGAACGGGGGACACTGAAGCTTTCTTT
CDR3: CAITRTGDTEAFF

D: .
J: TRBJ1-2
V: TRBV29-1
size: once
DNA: TGCAGCGTTGAGGGAGTTGGCCCCCTTCAATACACCTTC
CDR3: CSVEGVGPLQYTF

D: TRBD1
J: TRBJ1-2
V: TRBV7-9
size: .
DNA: TGTGCCAGCAGCCAGACAGGGGTATACTATGGCTACACCTTC
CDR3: CASSQTGVYYGYTF

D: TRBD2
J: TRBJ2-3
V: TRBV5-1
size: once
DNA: TGCGCCAGCAGCACTAGCGGAGACACGCAGTATTTT
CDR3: CASSTSGDTQYF

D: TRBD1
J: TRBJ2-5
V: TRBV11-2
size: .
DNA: TGTGCCAGCAGCTTAGGGACAGGGTTTTTGCGAGAGACCCAGTACTTC
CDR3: CASSLGTGFLRETQYF

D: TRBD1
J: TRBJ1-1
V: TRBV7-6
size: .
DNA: TGTGCCAGCAGCGGGCCAGGGGGTGAAGCTTTCTTT
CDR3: CASSGPGGEAFF

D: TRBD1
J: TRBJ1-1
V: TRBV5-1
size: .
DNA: TGCGCCAGCAGCTCAGGACAGGGGCTATACACTGAAGCTTTCTTT
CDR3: CASSSGQGLYTEAFF

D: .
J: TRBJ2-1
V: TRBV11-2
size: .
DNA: TGTGCCAGCAGCTATGGGCAGCGCTCCTACAATGAGCAGTTCTTC
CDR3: CASSYGQRSYNEQFF

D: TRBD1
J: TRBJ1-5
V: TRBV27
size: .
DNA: TGTGCCAGCAAGGGACAGAGGGATAGCAATCAGCCCCAGCATTTT
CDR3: CASKGQRDSNQPQHF

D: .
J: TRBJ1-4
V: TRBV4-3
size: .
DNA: TGCGCCAGCAGCCAAGGAGACGGAGCAACTAATGAAAAACTGTTTTTT
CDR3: CASSQGDGATNEKLFF

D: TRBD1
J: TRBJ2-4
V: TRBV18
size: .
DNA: TGTGCCAGCTCACTTTCGACAGGGGGCGAAAACATTCAGTACTTC
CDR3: CASSLSTGGENIQYF

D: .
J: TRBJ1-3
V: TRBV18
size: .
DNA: TGTGCCAGCTCACCAGGTGACAGCCGCGTGGGAAACACCATATATTTT
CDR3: CASSPGDSRVGNTIYF

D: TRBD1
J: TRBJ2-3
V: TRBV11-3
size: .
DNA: TGTGCCAGCAGCTTCCTGACAGGGGTGGGCACAGATACGCAGTATTTT
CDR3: CASSFLTGVGTDTQYF

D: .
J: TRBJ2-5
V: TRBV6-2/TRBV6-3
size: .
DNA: TGTGCCAGCAGTCAACAGGGATTGGAGACCCAGTACTTC
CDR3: CASSQQGLETQYF

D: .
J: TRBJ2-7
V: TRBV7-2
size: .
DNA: TGTGCCAGCAGCGCCTCTTGGGACGGCTCCTACGAGCAGTACTTC
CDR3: CASSASWDGSYEQYF

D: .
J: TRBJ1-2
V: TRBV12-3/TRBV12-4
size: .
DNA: TGTGCCAGCAGTTTAAGAAACTATGGCTACACCTTC
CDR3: CASSLRNYGYTF

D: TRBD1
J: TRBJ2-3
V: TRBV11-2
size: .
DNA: TGTGCCAGCAGCTCTACCCCAGACAGGGGGCTAAACACAGATACGCAGTATTTT
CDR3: CASSSTPDRGLNTDTQYF

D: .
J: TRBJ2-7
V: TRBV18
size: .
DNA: TGTGCCAGCTCACCTCTTCCCTACGAGCAGTACTTC
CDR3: CASSPLPYEQYF

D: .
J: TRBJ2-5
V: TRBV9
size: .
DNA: TGTGCCAGCAGCGTATCAGCGGTTCAAGAGACCCAGTACTTC
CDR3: CASSVSAVQETQYF

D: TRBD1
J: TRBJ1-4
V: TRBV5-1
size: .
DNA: TGCGCCAGCAGCTTGGTCCCAGGGGGGTCTAATGAAAAACTGTTTTTT
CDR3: CASSLVPGGSNEKLFF

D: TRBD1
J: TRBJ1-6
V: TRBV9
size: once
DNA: TGTGCCAGCAGCGTGGGGGACAGCGATAATTCACCCCTCCACTTT
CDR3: CASSVGDSDNSPLHF

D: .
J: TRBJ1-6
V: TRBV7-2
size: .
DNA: TGTGCCAGCAGCTTAGCGAGATCAGGGGTGCGGTCACCCCTCCACTTT
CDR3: CASSLARSGVRSPLHF

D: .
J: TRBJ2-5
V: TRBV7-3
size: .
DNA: TGTGCCAGCAGCCCCCGCCCTAGTTCTGTAGGAGAGGTTCAGTACTTC
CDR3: CASSPRPSSVGEVQYF

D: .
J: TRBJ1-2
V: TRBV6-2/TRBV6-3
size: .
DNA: TGTGCCAGCAGTTACAGGGGGAGCCCTCAAACCTACACCTTC
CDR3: CASSYRGSPQTYTF

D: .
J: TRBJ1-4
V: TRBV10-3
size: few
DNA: TGTGCCATCAGGGGTTTTGAAGGTGAAAAACTGTTTTTT
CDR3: CAIRGFEGEKLFF

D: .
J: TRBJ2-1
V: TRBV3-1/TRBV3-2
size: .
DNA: TGTGCCAGCAGCCAAGATCGGGAAAATGAGCAGTTCTTC
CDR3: CASSQDRENEQFF

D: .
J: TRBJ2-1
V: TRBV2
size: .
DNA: TGTGCCAGCATTGAGAGGGGATACAATGAGCAGTTCTTC
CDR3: CASIERGYNEQFF

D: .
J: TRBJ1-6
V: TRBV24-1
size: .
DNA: TGTGCCACCAGTGGCCAGGGCAAGGGGTGGGCCCCCCTCCACTTT
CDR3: CATSGQGKGWAPLHF

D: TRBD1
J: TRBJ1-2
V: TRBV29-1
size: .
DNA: TGCAGCGTGCTGACAGGGGGTAACTATGGCTACACCTTC
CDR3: CSVLTGGNYGYTF

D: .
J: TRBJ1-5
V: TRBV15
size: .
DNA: TGTGCCACCAGTAGGGGGGCGCCGAGCAATCAGCCCCAGCATTTT
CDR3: CATSRGAPSNQPQHF

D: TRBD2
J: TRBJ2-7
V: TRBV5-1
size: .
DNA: TGCGCCAGCAGCGGCTATAGCGGGAGTGCGAACGAGCAGTACTTC
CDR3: CASSGYSGSANEQYF

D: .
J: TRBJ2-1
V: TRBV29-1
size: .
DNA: TGCAGCGTAGAGACGGGAATGAGCGGAAATGAGCAGTTCTTC
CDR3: CSVETGMSGNEQFF

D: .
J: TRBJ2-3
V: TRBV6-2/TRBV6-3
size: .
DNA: TGTGCCAGCAGTACCCGCGAGGCCGGCACAGATACGCAGTATTTT
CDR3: CASSTREAGTDTQYF

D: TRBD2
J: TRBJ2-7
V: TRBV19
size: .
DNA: TGTGCCAGTAGTCTAGGACTAGCGGGGAGTAGGGAGCAGTACTTC
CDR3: CASSLGLAGSREQYF

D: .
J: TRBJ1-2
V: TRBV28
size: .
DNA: TGTGCCAGCAGTTTAAGGGGCAGGGGTGGTAGGAATGGCTACACCTTC
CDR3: CASSLRGRGGRNGYTF

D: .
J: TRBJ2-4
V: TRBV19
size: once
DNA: TGTGCCAGTAGTAAAGACACGACCCAAGCCAAAAACATTCAGTACTTC
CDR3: CASSKDTTQAKNIQYF

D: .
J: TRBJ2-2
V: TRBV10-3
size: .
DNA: TGTGCCATCAGAGGGTCCACCGGGGAGCTGTTTTTT
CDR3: CAIRGSTGELFF

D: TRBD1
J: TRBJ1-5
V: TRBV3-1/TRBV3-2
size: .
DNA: TGTGCCAGCAGCCAAGACCCGGGACAGAGCTGTTCTCAGCCCCAGCATTTT
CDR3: CASSQDPGQSCSQPQHF

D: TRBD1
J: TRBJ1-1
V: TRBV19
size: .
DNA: TGTGCCAGTAAGACGTCCAGGGACAGGGCGAACACTGAAGCTTTCTTT
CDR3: CASKTSRDRANTEAFF

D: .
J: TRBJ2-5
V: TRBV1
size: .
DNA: TGCACCAGCAGCCAAGAAAGGCTAGCGGGGACCCAAGAGACCCAGTACTTC
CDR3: CTSSQERLAGTQETQYF

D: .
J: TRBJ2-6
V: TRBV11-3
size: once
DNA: TGTGCCAGCAGCTTAGAGAGCTCTGGGGCCAACGTCCTGACTTTC
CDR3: CASSLESSGANVLTF

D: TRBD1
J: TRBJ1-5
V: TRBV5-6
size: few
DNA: TGTGCCAGCAGCCTCCCCTGGACAGGGGTGCCTCGTCAGCCCCAGCATTTT
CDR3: CASSLPWTGVPRQPQHF

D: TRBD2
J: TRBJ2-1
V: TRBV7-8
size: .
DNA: TGTGCCAGCCACCGTAGCGGGTTCACCTACAATGAGCAGTTCTTC
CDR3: CASHRSGFTYNEQFF

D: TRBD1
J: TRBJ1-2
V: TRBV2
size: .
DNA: TGTGCCAGCAGGCGAGGACAGGGGGCAGGCTCGTGGGGCTACACCTTC
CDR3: CASRRGQGAGSWGYTF

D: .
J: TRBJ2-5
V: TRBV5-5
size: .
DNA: TGTGCCAGCAGCTCCGGGACCGAAGAGACCCAGTACTTC
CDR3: CASSSGTEETQYF

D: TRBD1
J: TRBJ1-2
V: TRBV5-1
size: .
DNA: TGCGCCAGCAGCTTGGAAGGGACAGGGGCTTCTAACTATGGCTACACCTTC
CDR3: CASSLEGTGASNYGYTF

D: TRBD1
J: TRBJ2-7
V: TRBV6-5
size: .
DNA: TGTGCCAGCAGCGGACAGGGGGCGTCCCACGAGCAGTACTTC
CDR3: CASSGQGASHEQYF

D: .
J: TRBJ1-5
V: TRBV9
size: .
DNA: TGTGCCAGCAGCGCCAGGGGTCTTAACAATCAGCCCCAGCATTTT
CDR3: CASSARGLNNQPQHF

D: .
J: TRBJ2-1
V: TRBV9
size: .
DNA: TGTGCCAGCAGCGAGGGGGGCAGGGGCTTATGGCAGTTCTTC
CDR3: CASSEGGRGLWQFF

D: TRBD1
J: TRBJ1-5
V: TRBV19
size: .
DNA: TGTGCCAGTAGTCAGCCACAGGGGGGACAGCAGCCCCAGCATTTT
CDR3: CASSQPQGGQQPQHF

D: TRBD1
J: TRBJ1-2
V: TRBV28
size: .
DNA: TGTGCCAGCAGTATCACCGGACAGGGGGCTTTCTATGGCTACACCTTC
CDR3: CASSITGQGAFYGYTF

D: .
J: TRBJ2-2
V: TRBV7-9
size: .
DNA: TGTGCCAGCCAGGCCGGGGCTAACACCGGGGAGCTGTTTTTT
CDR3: CASQAGANTGELFF

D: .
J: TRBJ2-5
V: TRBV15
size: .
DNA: TGTGCCACCAGCAGAGATCGGCTAGAAGAGACCCAGTACTTC
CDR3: CATSRDRLEETQYF